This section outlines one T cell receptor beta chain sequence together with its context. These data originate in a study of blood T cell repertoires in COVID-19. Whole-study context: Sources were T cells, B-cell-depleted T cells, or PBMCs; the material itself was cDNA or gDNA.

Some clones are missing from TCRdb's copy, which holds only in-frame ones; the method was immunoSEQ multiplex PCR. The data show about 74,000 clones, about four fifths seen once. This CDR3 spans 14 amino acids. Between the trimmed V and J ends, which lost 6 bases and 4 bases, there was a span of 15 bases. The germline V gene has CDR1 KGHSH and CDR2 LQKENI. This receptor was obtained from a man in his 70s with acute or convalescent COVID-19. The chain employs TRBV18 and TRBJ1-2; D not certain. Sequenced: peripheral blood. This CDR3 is CASSLGRTTYGYTF. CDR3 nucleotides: TGTGCCAGCTCGCTCGGGAGGACGACCTATGGCTACACCTTC.